This T cell receptor beta chain was sequenced for a study of T cell changes during pregnancy in multiple sclerosis. Germline V CDR1 and CDR2: SGHVS, FNYEAQ. V shed 2 bases and J 4 bases; nucleotides not matched to a gene: 12. The CDR3 sequence is 17 residues long. Profiled with immunoSEQ multiplex PCR; TCRdb holds only in-frame clones, not every one. This table has around 100,000 clones, about 90% appearing once. The sequence was collected from a female donor with multiple sclerosis, enrolled in a pregnancy study. The source material was peripheral blood, sampled after pregnancy. V usage is TRBV7-6 and J usage is TRBJ2-5; 8 nucleotides align to TRBD1. The CDR3 reads CASSLTRQGARGETQYF. The CDR3 DNA sequence: TGTGCCAGCAGCTTAACGAGGCAGGGGGCGCGGGGAGAGACCCAGTACTTC.